This T cell receptor beta chain was recovered during a study of blood T cells in healthy people across ages. Study-level results: Investigators treated diversity estimates from one million T cells as underestimates.

This clonotype was recorded a few times. Its target is unknown. The CDR3 runs 17 residues. Losses at the gene ends were 7 bases for V and 1 base for J; bases not matched to a gene: 13. The germline gives CDR1 MNHNS, CDR2 SASEGT. Primed by a sample-barcoded 5' primer and a J-beta primer mix, a second PCR proceeded for 7 to 11 cycles. At least 3 million CDR3-containing paired-end reads were obtained per sample. TCRdb re-derived calls from the 5' RACE reads in MiXCR, one entry per CDR3 protein. The table records some 760,000 distinct CDR3 sequences, around 25% of them present only once. This sample also belongs to another study, concerning T cells of mothers and their children.

Sequenced sample: blood. The chain employs TRBV6-1 and TRBJ2-3; 8 nucleotides align to TRBD2. This clonotype was obtained from a boy between 10 and 17 years old in good health. The chain's CDR3 is CASTPRLLSGGTDTQYF. CDR3 in DNA: TGTGCCAGCACCCCCCGATTACTTAGCGGGGGCACAGATACGCAGTATTTT.